A single sample is the source of the 26 T cell receptor beta chains below, sequenced in a study of T-cell reconstitution after alpha-beta-depleted transplantation in children. Unique molecular identifiers were incorporated during preparation of the TCRbeta library. TCRdb ran MiXCR on the PCR reads and lists one entry per CDR3 protein. This sample has 440,000 or so distinct CDR3 sequences, with 43% found just once. This specimen consisted of PBMCs, obtained before TCRalphabeta/CD19-depleted stem cell transplant. These receptors all come from a girl between 2 and 10 years old with aplastic anemia, due to receive a stem cell transplant.

The rearrangement uses TRBV7-2 and TRBJ2-3; 10 bases map to TRBD2. This CDR3 spans 16 amino acids. Germline V lookup: CDR1 SGHTA, CDR2 FQGNSA. With 5 bases clipped from V and 3 bases from J, the junction kept 8 bases outside the gene matches. The DNA of the CDR3 is TGTGCCAGCAGCCGCCTGGGGACTAGCGATACAGATACGCAGTATTTT. Residues: CASSRLGTSDTDTQYF.

The chain's CDR3 is CASGSRASGSPEQFF. For the CDR3, the DNA is TGTGCCAGCGGGAGTCGGGCTAGCGGGAGTCCTGAGCAGTTCTTC. The chain is built from TRBV12-3 or TRBV12-4 and TRBJ2-1, with 10 bases matching TRBD2. Trimming cost V 8 bases and J 9 bases; bases outside gene matches: 13. CDR3 length equals 15 residues.

V and J are TRBV5-1 and TRBJ1-6, with TRBD1 identical over 7 bases. Germline trimming cut 0 bases from V and 6 bases from J; bases unmatched to any gene: 9. The CDR3 consists of 17 residues. CDR1 is SGHRS, CDR2 YFSETQ, per germline. CDR3 DNA: TGCGCCAGCAGCTTGGATGGCAGGGGGACCGGTAATTCACCCCTCCACTTT. This sequence encodes CASSLDGRGTGNSPLHF.

The genes are TRBV5-1 and TRBJ1-4; D possibly corresponds to TRBD1 (6 bases). V lost 0 bases and J lost 5, with 14 bases in between. Germline V lookup: CDR1 SGHRS, CDR2 YFSETQ. The CDR3 sequence is 16 residues long. The CDR3 sequence is CASSLGVTGGNEKLFF. The CDR3 DNA reads TGCGCCAGCAGCTTGGGGGTGACAGGTGGAAATGAAAAACTGTTTTTT.

The chain combines TRBV12-3 or TRBV12-4 with TRBJ1-1; 7 bases are a match to TRBD1. The J segment lost 3 bases and the V segment lost 6 bases, leaving 10 bases of the junction unmatched. This CDR3 spans 15 amino acids. The CDR3 sequence: CASSRAGGGYTEAFF. CDR3 in DNA: TGTGCCAGCAGCCGCGCAGGGGGGGGATACACTGAAGCTTTCTTT.

There are many counts of this clonotype. This chain links TRBV6-5 with TRBJ2-7; TRBD1 might be the D (5 bases). CDR1 is MNHEY, CDR2 SVGAGI, per germline. The CDR3 runs 15 residues. V dropped 0 bases and J dropped 3 bases, with 12 bases sitting between them. CDR3 nucleotide sequence: TGTGCCAGCAGTTACTCGTGGACAATGGTCTACGAGCAGTACTTC. It translates to CASSYSWTMVYEQYF.

This clonotype was picked up many times. In nucleotides, the CDR3 is TGCGCCAGCAGCTTCGTCCAGGACCGTAATTCACCCCTCCACTTT. It yields the protein CASSFVQDRNSPLHF. The gene calls are TRBV5-1 and TRBJ1-6; D is unresolved. Per germline, CDR1 SGHRS and CDR2 YFSETQ. Between the trimmed V and J ends, which lost 2 bases and 6 bases, there was a span of 12 bases. The CDR3 runs 15 residues.

This sequence joins TRBV28 and TRBJ2-3; TRBD2 matches 7 bases. Trimming took 5 bases from V and 2 from J; bases not matched to a gene: 10. This CDR3 is 16 amino acids long. Germline V CDR1 and CDR2: MDHEN, SYDVKM. CDR3 nucleotide sequence: TGTGCCAGCAGTCTAGGCCCGGGGGGTTACACAGATACGCAGTATTTT. Translation gives CASSLGPGGYTDTQYF.

The chain recombines TRBV28 with TRBJ2-3; 7 nucleotides align to TRBD1. This CDR3 has 13 residues. Trimming removed 8 bases from V and 2 bases from J; junction bases left unmatched: 4. The V gene's germline CDR1 is MDHEN and CDR2 SYDVKM. In DNA form, the CDR3 reads TGTGCCAGCTGGGGACAGTCCACAGATACGCAGTATTTT. Translated: CASWGQSTDTQYF.

The chain links TRBV15 to TRBJ2-7, with 7 bases that match TRBD1. The CDR3 is made up of 13 amino acids. Germline assignment: CDR1 LNHNV and CDR2 YYDKDF (reference sequence). V dropped 8 bases and J dropped 6; count of bases not matched to a gene: 10. In DNA, the CDR3 is TGTGCCACCCAGCTATACAGGGGCGGCGAGCAGTACTTC. This sequence encodes CATQLYRGGEQYF.

Only a few counts were recorded for this clonotype. V is TRBV5-1 and J is TRBJ2-7, with 8 bases aligning to TRBD2. Per the germline V gene, CDR1 is SGHRS and CDR2 is YFSETQ. V lost 3 bases and J lost 2; bases outside the gene matches: 1. The CDR3 is made up of 13 amino acids. The CDR3 nucleotides read TGCGCCAGCAGCTCAGCGGGAGCCTACGAGCAGTACTTC. This encodes CASSSAGAYEQYF.

The chain carries TRBV7-2 and TRBJ1-2; D gene uncertain. V gave up 4 bases and J gave up 6 bases, with 6 bases separating them. The CDR3 has 11 residues. Germline lookup yields CDR1 SGHTA and CDR2 FQGNSA. CDR3 coding DNA: TGTGCCAGCAGCTATGACCATGGCTACACCTTC. Translated, it gives CASSYDHGYTF.

The V call is TRBV20-1, the J call TRBJ2-2, with TRBD1 identical over 8 bases. V was pared by 5 bases and J by 2 bases, with 7 bases of the junction left unmatched. Germline CDR1 DFQATT, CDR2 SNEGSKA (reference sequence). This CDR3 spans 15 amino acids. The CDR3 nucleotides are TGCAGTGCTCCCCGGCAGGGGGCAAACACCGGGGAGCTGTTTTTT. Its translation: CSAPRQGANTGELFF.

V usage is TRBV5-1 and J usage is TRBJ2-7; D possibly corresponds to TRBD1 (6 bases). The CDR3 contains 14 residues. V was clipped by 1 base and J by 2 bases, with 10 bases between them. The germline V gene has CDR1 SGHRS and CDR2 YFSETQ. This CDR3 is CASSLTGHPYEQYF. In DNA form, the CDR3 reads TGCGCCAGCAGCTTGACAGGGCATCCCTACGAGCAGTACTTC.

There are a few counts of this clonotype. The chain has TRBV7-2 and TRBJ2-3; 8 nucleotides align to TRBD2. This CDR3 is built from 17 residues. J lost 1 base, V lost 1 base, and 7 bases had no gene match. CDR1 and CDR2 (germline): SGHTA, FQGNSA. The CDR3 here is CASSLGRLARGTDTQYF. The DNA for the CDR3 is TGTGCCAGCAGCTTAGGGAGACTAGCGCGGGGCACAGATACGCAGTATTTT. Drawing the rest from reference TRBV7-2 and TRBJ2-3, the complete variable domain is GAGVSQSPSNKVTEKGKDVELRCDPISGHTALYWYRQSLGQGLEFLIYFQGNSAPDKSGLPSDRFSAERTGGSVSTLTIQRTQQEDSAVYLCASSLGRLARGTDTQYFGPGTRLTVL.

The rearrangement links TRBV12-3 or TRBV12-4 to TRBJ1-3; possible D gene TRBD1, 6 bases. Trimming pared 2 bases from V and 2 bases from J, leaving 10 bases between. The CDR3 covers 15 residues. In DNA form, the CDR3 reads TGTGCCAGCAGTTTAAGAGGGGGAACTGGAAACACCATATATTTT. As protein: CASSLRGGTGNTIYF.

At least ten counts were recorded for this clonotype. The V gene is TRBV7-9, the J gene TRBJ2-1, with D hard to call. There are 17 residues in the CDR3. The germline CDR1 and CDR2 sequences are SEHNR and FQNEAQ (reference sequence). With 5 bases removed from V and 4 bases from J, the gap between germline ends came to 21 bases. This chain's CDR3 is CASSLDRVTLLYNEQFF. The CDR3 coding sequence is TGTGCCAGCAGCCTTGATCGAGTCACCCTTTTATACAATGAGCAGTTCTTC.

This clonotype has more than one count but fewer than ten. The chain recombines TRBV18 with TRBJ2-7; D is possibly TRBD2 (6 bases). Germline CDR1 and CDR2: KGHSH and LQKENI. Trimming shortened V by 3 bases and J by 2 bases, and 11 bases separated the two germline ends. The CDR3 covers 14 residues. The chain's CDR3 is CASSPQGLTYEQYF. The CDR3 nucleotides are TGTGCCAGCTCACCCCAGGGACTGACCTACGAGCAGTACTTC.

This clonotype came up once. The conserved phenylalanine or tryptophan is not found at the CDR3 terminus, so this likely reflects a read error. This sequence joins TRBV3-1 and TRBJ2-7; 7 bases are shared with TRBD2. V lost 0 bases and J lost 7; bases outside the gene matches: 9. CDR1 is LGHDT and CDR2 is YNNKEL in the germline V gene (reference sequence). The CDR3 is 15 amino acids. CDR3 bases: TGTGCCAGCAGCCAAGAGTATCACAGGCGGGGGGAGCAGTACCTC. This encodes CASSQEYHRRGEQYL.

The V and J genes are TRBV11-2 and TRBJ2-2; 9 bases agree with TRBD1. Germline CDR1 reads SGHAT; CDR2 reads FQNNGV. With V trimmed by 1 base and J by 2 bases, 5 bases remained unmatched. This CDR3 has 17 amino acids. Written as DNA, the CDR3 is TGTGCCAGCAGCTTAGTTACAGGGGGCCGCAACACCGGGGAGCTGTTTTTT. It translates to CASSLVTGGRNTGELFF.

This clonotype turned up a few times. The CDR3 spells CASSVGHGGNSPLHF. The CDR3 region has the DNA TGTGCCAGCAGCGTTGGACACGGCGGGAATTCACCCCTCCACTTT. This rearrangement joins TRBV9 to TRBJ1-6; perhaps TRBD1 as D (5 bases). In germline, CDR1 is SGDLS, CDR2 YYNGEE. The CDR3 totals 15 residues. The ends were cut back, 2 bases at V and 7 bases at J, with 13 bases in the middle.

Only a few counts were recorded for this clonotype. This CDR3 is CASSERGRGYTEAFF. The DNA for the CDR3 is TGTGCCAGCAGTGAAAGGGGCAGGGGATATACTGAAGCTTTCTTT. This rearrangement joins TRBV25-1 to TRBJ1-1, with D possibly matching TRBD1 (6 bases). Germline V gives CDR1 MGHDK, CDR2 SYGVNS. This CDR3 region has 15 residues. V dropped 2 bases and J dropped 5 bases, with 15 bases sitting between them.

The sample holds a few counts of this clonotype. J is TRBJ2-7 and V is TRBV28; 8 nucleotides match TRBD2. J was trimmed by 3 bases and V by 3 bases; bases with no gene match: 4. CDR1 MDHEN and CDR2 SYDVKM come from the germline V gene. The CDR3 contains 14 residues. CDR3 protein: CASSLLAGNYEQYF. The CDR3 coding sequence is TGTGCCAGCAGTTTGCTAGCGGGTAACTACGAGCAGTACTTC. The variable domain in full, with the rest retrieved from reference TRBV28 and TRBJ2-7, is DVKVTQSSRYLVKRTGEKVFLECVQDMDHENMFWYRQDPGLGLRLIYFSYDVKMKEKGDIPEGYSVSREKKERFSLILESASTNQTSMYLCASSLLAGNYEQYFGPGTRLTVT.

This clonotype showed up just a few times. V gene TRBV7-8 combines with J gene TRBJ1-4; the match to TRBD1 covers 8 bases. The CDR3 sequence is 14 residues long. Germline V CDR1 and CDR2: SGHVS, FQNEAQ. J was trimmed by 6 bases and V by 3 bases; bases with no gene match: 3. CDR3: CASSFSQGDEKLFF. In DNA, the CDR3 is TGTGCCAGCAGCTTCTCACAGGGGGATGAAAAACTGTTTTTT.

The chain couples TRBV20-1 to TRBJ2-1, with D tentatively TRBD1 (5 bases). CDR3 length equals 16 residues. Trimming shortened V by 0 bases and J by 10 bases, and 22 bases separated the two germline ends. Germline V gene lookup returns CDR1 DFQATT and CDR2 SNEGSKA (reference sequence). The CDR3 nucleotides read TGCAGTGCTAGAGATCGGGCAGGGCTTTCGGTCGGGGAGCAGTTCTTC. It yields the protein CSARDRAGLSVGEQFF.

Regarding this clonotype: Possible read error: a much larger clone is one base away. The CDR3 sequence is CSAHRPHYNEQFF. The CDR3 coding sequence is TGCAGTGCTCACCGCCCTCATTACAATGAGCAGTTCTTC. The chain recombines TRBV20-1 with TRBJ2-1; D unclear. The V and J ends lost 5 bases and 4 bases respectively, with 12 bases between them. Germline assignment: CDR1 DFQATT and CDR2 SNEGSKA (reference sequence). This CDR3 spans 13 amino acids.